The T cell receptor beta chain described here comes from a study of blood T cell repertoires in COVID-19. As originally analysed: Scientists estimated how many nucleated cells there were by amplifying reference gene primers. The table came from immunoSEQ multiplex PCR; TCRdb's copy has only in-frame clones and leaves some out. From that table come the V and J calls and clone size; the DNA was used to work out D and trimming. The table includes about 37,000 clones, 90% to 95% detected once. V was clipped by 1 base and J by 7 bases, with 10 bases between them. The CDR3 extends over 13 amino acids. Germline V lookup: CDR1 SGHTA, CDR2 FQGNSA.

What was sequenced was peripheral blood. The gene calls are TRBV7-2 and TRBJ1-2; D is possibly TRBD1 (5 bases). This TCR derives from a woman in her thirties in a cohort sampled during active COVID-19. CDR3: CASSLEVQGGYTF. The CDR3 bases are TGTGCCAGCAGCTTAGAAGTTCAGGGTGGCTACACCTTC.